This T cell receptor (beta chain) was retrieved from a study of blood T cell repertoires in COVID-19. Study summary: From T cells, B-cell-depleted T cells, or PBMCs came the material, which was cDNA or gDNA.

The authors' processing: Reference gene primers were amplified, and this amplification served to estimate nucleated cell counts. The method was immunoSEQ multiplex PCR; TCRdb's version includes in-frame clones alone and lacks a portion of them. V, J and clone size are those of that table, while D and trimming were read from the DNA. This sample carries about 260,000 clones, 75% to 90% of them seen once, and the ten largest clones take about 1.6%. J lost 2 bases, V lost 3 bases, and 4 bases had no gene match. The germline V gene encodes CDR1 DFQATT and CDR2 SNEGSKA (reference sequence). The CDR3 totals 16 residues.

Sequencing was performed on peripheral blood. The clonotype was recovered from a woman aged 40-49 years who had recovered from COVID-19. The V gene is TRBV20-1, the J gene TRBJ2-3; 14 nucleotides line up with TRBD2. As DNA, the CDR3 is TGCAGTGCTAGTGGGACTAGCGGGGGAGCCACAGATACGCAGTATTTT. It codes for CSASGTSGGATDTQYF.